The following is a T cell receptor (beta chain) sequence with its context. In its sample, this clonotype was seen many times. The antigen it binds to is not known. Base-call qualities are not available, and no considerably larger clone is one nucleotide away. Libraries from unsorted PBMCs were made from 2 million PBMCs kept in RNAlater at -80 degrees C until RNA extraction. The multiple sclerosis patients were enrolled in a US clinical protocol that used magnetic resonance imaging to evaluate disease progression. Peripheral blood underwent Ficoll-Hypaque density gradient centrifugation to isolate PBMCs, which were then cryopreserved in liquid nitrogen. The record originates from a study of neurological immune-mediated disorders (dated by TCRdb to about 2019). In terms of the full investigation: Among the 34 multiple sclerosis patients, relapsing-remitting MS accounted for around 30 and secondary progressive MS accounted for 3. Alongside PBMC samples, the set of 106 TCR-beta libraries contained longitudinal samples, technical triplicates, and paired CD4+ and CD8+ T-cell subsets that had been sorted. The cohort included approximately 68 subjects: approximately 14 with HAM/TSP, around 34 with multiple sclerosis, and 20 healthy controls. Peripheral blood TCR-beta repertoires from HTLV-I-associated myelopathy (HAM/TSP) patients, multiple sclerosis patients and healthy controls were compared by UMI-based sequencing. Overall study outcomes, separate from this receptor: No association of the MS cluster with clinical or MRI features was observed, and the need for larger cohorts was stated by the authors. No identical CDR3 amino acid sequences were found to be shared among expanded clones across subjects, suggesting that TCR-beta repertoires were private in all groups. TCR clonal expansion was highest in HAM/TSP patients and lowest in MS patients, with MS patients falling below even healthy controls. In a phylogenetic analysis, the repertoires of 18 out of 34 MS patients fell into a single cluster of related CDR3 sequences, pointing to a possible signature at the repertoire level.

cDNA was synthesized by template-switch 5'RACE using a primer carrying a 10-nucleotide random unique molecular identifier by which each TCR transcript was tagged. Every sequencing run yielded over 170 million TCR-beta sequences covering 15-18 subjects. Total RNA was extracted with the RNeasy kit. The KAPA Real-time Library Amplification kit was used to amplify TCR-beta VDJ regions with primers targeting the TCR constant region and the 5'RACE anchor. Sample indexes and Illumina adaptors were added in a first PCR, and a second PCR then increased library yield. After purification with Ampure beads, the TCR product of roughly 650 bp was size-selected on a 2% E-gel SizeSelection system. Library quality was checked on a Bioanalyzer, concentration was measured with Qubit, and libraries were quantified with the Kapa Library Quantification kit before pooling. An Illumina HiSeq 2500 sequenced the libraries paired-end 2 x 150 bp. To increase sequence diversity, roughly 24-31% phiX was spiked into each library pool. As for the authors' bioinformatics: Quality-filtered reads were processed with the UMI-based MiGEC pipeline, which removed over 85% of raw TCR sequences during error correction. VDJ genes were aligned to IMGT germline references, and clonotypes were defined by unique CDR3 amino acid sequence plus V-J genes. Clonal expansion, Shannon diversity, and CDR3 relatedness (CalcPairwiseDistances, ClusterSamples) were evaluated with VDJtools, and phylogenetic trees were built with CLCbio workbench. Expanded clones were defined as having at least 8 unique UMIs, based on coefficient-of-variation modelling across technical triplicates. TCRdb handled the public reads itself, with Q25 trimming in fastp and clone calling in MiXCR, and kept productive beta chains. Rows with one shared CDR3 protein collapse into an entry with the most common genes and DNA. The V and J calls were not made by the authors but by TCRdb's processing. This sample holds around 64,000 distinct CDR3 sequences; 2.5% to 4% were observed only once. Roughly 5% of the sample belongs to the ten largest clones.

The sample was PBMCs. The clonotype originates from a woman in her forties or fifties with multiple sclerosis.

The CDR3 protein: CASTKLAVRETQYF. The DNA sequence is as follows: TGTGCCAGCACGAAACTAGCGGTGCGGGAGACCCAGTACTTC. This chain joins TRBV7-9 to TRBJ2-5; TRBD2 agrees with 8 junctional bases. The germline V gene (reference sequence) gives CDR1 as SEHNR and CDR2 as FQNEAQ. From its cysteine to its phenylalanine, the CDR3 spans 14 amino acids. The sequence is cut down to CDR3 DNA, 42 bases in frame from base 1. From V the trimming removes 7 bases and from J it removes 5 bases, while the gene matches leave 9 bases of the junction unaccounted for.